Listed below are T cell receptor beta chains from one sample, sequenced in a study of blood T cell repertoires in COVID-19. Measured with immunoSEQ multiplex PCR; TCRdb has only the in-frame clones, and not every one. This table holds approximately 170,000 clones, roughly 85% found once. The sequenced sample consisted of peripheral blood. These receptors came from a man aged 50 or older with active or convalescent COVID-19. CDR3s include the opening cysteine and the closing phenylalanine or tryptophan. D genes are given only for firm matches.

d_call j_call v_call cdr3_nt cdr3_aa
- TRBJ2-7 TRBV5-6 TGTGCCAGCAGCTCACTCGGACAGATTACCTACGAGCAGTACTTC CASSSLGQITYEQYF
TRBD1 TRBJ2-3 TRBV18 TGTGCCAGCTCACCGGGACAGTCCGCAGATACGCAGTATTTT CASSPGQSADTQYF
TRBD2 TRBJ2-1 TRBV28 TGTGCCAGCAGTTTAGTCCATAGCGGGAGCCACAATGAGCAGTTCTTC CASSLVHSGSHNEQFF
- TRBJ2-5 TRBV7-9 TGTGCCAGCAGCTTCCCCCACATACAAGAGACCCAGTACTTC CASSFPHIQETQYF
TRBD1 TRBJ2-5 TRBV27 TGTGCCAGCAGGGCCGACAGGGGACAAGAGACCCAGTACTTC CASRADRGQETQYF
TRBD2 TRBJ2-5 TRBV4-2 TGTGCCAGCAGCCAAGTCACTAGCGGGAGGGCCGGGGAGACCCAGTACTTC CASSQVTSGRAGETQYF
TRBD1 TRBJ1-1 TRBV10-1 TGCGCCACCTTAGGGACAGTAGCCGCTGAAGCTTTCTTT CATLGTVAAEAFF
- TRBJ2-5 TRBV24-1 TGTGCCACCAGTGTTACAGGGCAAGAGACCCAGTACTTC CATSVTGQETQYF
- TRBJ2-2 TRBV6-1 TGTGCCAGCAGTGAACAGGGGTTAAACACCGGGGAGCTGTTTTTT CASSEQGLNTGELFF
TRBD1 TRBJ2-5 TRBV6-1 TGTGCCAGCAGTGAAACAGGGGAGGAGACCCAGTACTTC CASSETGEETQYF
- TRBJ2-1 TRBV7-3 TGTGCCAGCAGCTCCACCTCGGGTACCGAGCAGTTCTTC CASSSTSGTEQFF
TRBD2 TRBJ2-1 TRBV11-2 TGTGCCAGCAGCTTAGCTAGCGGGTTACTAAATGAGCAGTTCTTC CASSLASGLLNEQFF
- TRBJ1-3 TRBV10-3 TGTGCCATCAGTGAGGGGACCGGGACTCGATCCGGAAACACCATATATTTT CAISEGTGTRSGNTIYF
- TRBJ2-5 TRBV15 TGTGCCACCAGCAGAGATATAGGAGGGGAAGAGACCCAGTACTTC CATSRDIGGEETQYF
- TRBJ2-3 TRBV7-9 TGTGCCAGCAGATCCCCCCCGAGAGATACGCAGTATTTT CASRSPPRDTQYF
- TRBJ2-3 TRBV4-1 TGCGCCAGCAGCCAAAGCAGGGGAAGCACAGATACGCAGTATTTT CASSQSRGSTDTQYF
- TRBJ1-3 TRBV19 TGTGCCAGTAGGCGGGTAGATGTAAACACCATATATTTT CASRRVDVNTIYF
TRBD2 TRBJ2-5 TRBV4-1 TGCGCCAGCAGCCAAGATACTAGCGGGAAAGAGACCCAGTACTTC CASSQDTSGKETQYF
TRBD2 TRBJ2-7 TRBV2 TGTGCCAGCAGTGAACTAGCGGAGGGCCCTAGGGAGTACTTC CASSELAEGPREYF
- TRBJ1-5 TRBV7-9 TGTGCCAGCAGCCTAGGGCAGGGTACCATTTGGAATCAGCCCCAGCATTTT CASSLGQGTIWNQPQHF